These T cell receptor beta chains were read from a single sample in a study of shared clonotypes between healthy human individuals. TCRdb keeps only in-frame clones here, not all; method: immunoSEQ multiplex PCR. The table includes some 2 million clones, 95% detected once. The sequenced material came from naive CD4+ T cells sorted from blood. The origin of the receptors is a man aged 18 to 29 in good health. The CDR3 runs from the conserved cysteine through the conserved F or W. The order of the fields is D gene, clone size, J gene, V gene, CDR3 protein, CDR3 DNA. A D gene is named only where the DNA matches it firmly. Some rows have no size entry. The others give once, few or many, or a class for an expanded clone.

d_call: TRBD1
clone_size: once
j_call: TRBJ2-7
v_call: TRBV10-1
cdr3_aa: CASSGGQKSTYEQYF
cdr3_nt: TGCGCCAGCAGTGGGGGACAGAAATCCACCTACGAGCAGTACTTC

d_call: TRBD1
clone_size: NA
j_call: TRBJ1-5
v_call: TRBV5-8
cdr3_aa: CASSYFGQGNSNQPQHF
cdr3_nt: TGTGCCAGCAGCTATTTTGGACAGGGGAATAGCAATCAGCCCCAGCATTTT

d_call: NA
clone_size: NA
j_call: TRBJ1-2
v_call: TRBV11-3
cdr3_aa: CASSLDKTGSGEGYTF
cdr3_nt: TGTGCCAGCAGCTTAGATAAGACAGGCAGCGGGGAAGGCTACACCTTC

d_call: TRBD1
clone_size: once
j_call: TRBJ1-4
v_call: TRBV2
cdr3_aa: CASSDTGTGVEKLFF
cdr3_nt: TGTGCCAGCAGTGACACCGGGACAGGAGTTGAAAAACTGTTTTTT

d_call: TRBD2
clone_size: NA
j_call: TRBJ2-3
v_call: TRBV5-4
cdr3_aa: CASSLEGRGSTDTQYF
cdr3_nt: TGTGCCAGCAGCTTGGAAGGGAGGGGTAGCACAGATACGCAGTATTTT

d_call: NA
clone_size: NA
j_call: TRBJ1-4
v_call: TRBV29-1
cdr3_aa: CSVDLGGKLFF
cdr3_nt: TGCAGCGTTGACTTGGGGGGAAAACTGTTTTTT

d_call: TRBD1
clone_size: NA
j_call: TRBJ2-4
v_call: TRBV4-3
cdr3_aa: CASSQSRTGMKLAKNIQYF
cdr3_nt: TGCGCCAGCAGCCAAAGCAGGACAGGGATGAAACTAGCCAAAAACATTCAGTACTTC

d_call: TRBD1
clone_size: NA
j_call: TRBJ1-1
v_call: TRBV20-1
cdr3_aa: CSAKTGFKAFF
cdr3_nt: TGCAGTGCAAAGACAGGGTTTAAAGCTTTCTTT

d_call: TRBD1
clone_size: NA
j_call: TRBJ1-1
v_call: TRBV7-9
cdr3_aa: CASSLGGTGGSEAFF
cdr3_nt: TGTGCCAGCAGCTTAGGTGGGACAGGGGGGTCTGAAGCTTTCTTT

d_call: TRBD2
clone_size: NA
j_call: TRBJ2-1
v_call: TRBV5-6
cdr3_aa: CASSFRGGYNEQFF
cdr3_nt: TGTGCCAGCAGCTTCCGGGGAGGGTACAATGAGCAGTTCTTC

d_call: TRBD1
clone_size: few
j_call: TRBJ1-1
v_call: TRBV19
cdr3_aa: CASRGQLNTEAFF
cdr3_nt: TGTGCCAGTCGGGGACAGCTGAACACTGAAGCTTTCTTT

d_call: NA
clone_size: NA
j_call: TRBJ2-3
v_call: TRBV19
cdr3_aa: CASSPSVGRITDTQYF
cdr3_nt: TGTGCCAGTAGTCCCAGTGTGGGGCGGATCACAGATACGCAGTATTTT

d_call: TRBD1
clone_size: NA
j_call: TRBJ2-7
v_call: TRBV10-1
cdr3_aa: CARLKRYRTGTSYEQYF
cdr3_nt: TGCGCCAGGCTAAAACGCTACCGGACAGGCACCTCCTACGAGCAGTACTTC

d_call: TRBD2
clone_size: NA
j_call: TRBJ2-7
v_call: TRBV5-1
cdr3_aa: CASSSLAGEIYEQYF
cdr3_nt: TGCGCCAGCAGCTCATTAGCGGGAGAGATATACGAGCAGTACTTC

d_call: NA
clone_size: NA
j_call: TRBJ2-6
v_call: TRBV6-5
cdr3_aa: CASRPSSSGANVLTF
cdr3_nt: TGTGCCAGCAGGCCCAGCTCTTCTGGGGCCAACGTCCTGACTTTC

d_call: NA
clone_size: NA
j_call: TRBJ1-3
v_call: TRBV6-4
cdr3_aa: CASSDYPNRGNTIYF
cdr3_nt: TGTGCCAGCAGTGACTATCCCAATAGGGGAAACACCATATATTTT

d_call: TRBD2
clone_size: NA
j_call: TRBJ2-1
v_call: TRBV7-9
cdr3_aa: CASSLAGGPWNEQFF
cdr3_nt: TGTGCCAGCAGCCTAGCGGGAGGGCCGTGGAATGAGCAGTTCTTC

d_call: TRBD1
clone_size: NA
j_call: TRBJ2-1
v_call: TRBV10-1
cdr3_aa: CASSEETGIYNEQFF
cdr3_nt: TGCGCCAGCAGTGAAGAGACAGGGATCTACAATGAGCAGTTCTTC

d_call: NA
clone_size: NA
j_call: TRBJ2-7
v_call: TRBV30
cdr3_aa: CAWGENSLGSYEQYF
cdr3_nt: TGTGCCTGGGGCGAGAACAGCCTTGGGTCCTACGAGCAGTACTTC

d_call: TRBD1
clone_size: NA
j_call: TRBJ2-7
v_call: TRBV7-9
cdr3_aa: CASSLPGGNEQYF
cdr3_nt: TGTGCCAGCAGCTTACCAGGGGGCAACGAGCAGTACTTC

d_call: NA
clone_size: NA
j_call: TRBJ2-5
v_call: TRBV27
cdr3_aa: CASSLSWAQETQYF
cdr3_nt: TGTGCCAGCAGTTTATCATGGGCCCAAGAGACCCAGTACTTC

d_call: TRBD1
clone_size: NA
j_call: TRBJ1-2
v_call: TRBV30
cdr3_aa: CACGQARRSCTF
cdr3_nt: TGTGCCTGCGGACAGGCAAGGAGGAGCTGCACCTTC

d_call: NA
clone_size: NA
j_call: TRBJ2-7
v_call: TRBV28
cdr3_aa: CASSFNTKYEQYF
cdr3_nt: TGTGCCAGCAGTTTCAACACCAAATACGAGCAGTACTTC

d_call: TRBD2
clone_size: once
j_call: TRBJ2-5
v_call: TRBV18
cdr3_aa: CASSPLAGGPQETQYF
cdr3_nt: TGTGCCAGCTCACCCTTAGCGGGAGGGCCCCAAGAGACCCAGTACTTC

d_call: NA
clone_size: NA
j_call: TRBJ1-2
v_call: TRBV6-4
cdr3_aa: CASSANNLNYGYTF
cdr3_nt: TGTGCCAGCAGTGCAAACAACCTTAACTATGGCTACACCTTC

d_call: NA
clone_size: NA
j_call: TRBJ2-2
v_call: TRBV9
cdr3_aa: CASSGAGFTGELFF
cdr3_nt: TGTGCCAGCAGCGGAGCCGGGTTCACCGGGGAGCTGTTTTTT

d_call: TRBD1
clone_size: NA
j_call: TRBJ1-6
v_call: TRBV9
cdr3_aa: CASSPSPGQGAYNSPLHF
cdr3_nt: TGTGCCAGCAGCCCGAGTCCGGGACAGGGCGCCTATAATTCACCCCTCCACTTT